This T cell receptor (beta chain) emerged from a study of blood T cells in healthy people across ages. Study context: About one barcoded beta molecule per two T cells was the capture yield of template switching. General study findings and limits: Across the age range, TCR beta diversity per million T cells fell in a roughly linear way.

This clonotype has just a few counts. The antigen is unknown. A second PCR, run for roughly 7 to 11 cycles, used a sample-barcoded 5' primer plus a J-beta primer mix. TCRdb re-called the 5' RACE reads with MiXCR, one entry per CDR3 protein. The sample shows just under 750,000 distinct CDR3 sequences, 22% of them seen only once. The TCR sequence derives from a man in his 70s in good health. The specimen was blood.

CDR3 region: CASSLTGAVGNTEAFF. CDR3 bases: TGTGCCAGCAGCTTAACGGGGGCAGTAGGAAACACTGAAGCTTTCTTT. The chain is built from TRBV7-3 and TRBJ1-1; the D gene is possibly TRBD1 (6 bases). The length of the CDR3 is 16 residues. Trimming removed 0 bases from V and 2 bases from J, with 13 bases in between. CDR1 and CDR2 (germline): SGHTA, FQGTGA. The variable domain in full, with the rest retrieved from reference TRBV7-3 and TRBJ1-1, is GAGVSQTPSNKVTEKGKYVELRCDPISGHTALYWYRQSLGQGPEFLIYFQGTGAADDSGLPNDRFFAVRPEGSVSTLKIQRTERGDSAVYLCASSLTGAVGNTEAFFGQGTRLTVV.